These 23 T cell receptor beta chains were sequenced from one sample in a study of blood T cell repertoires in COVID-19. Only in-frame clones appear in the TCRdb table, and some are missing; sequencing was by immunoSEQ multiplex PCR. This table holds some 200,000 clones, 85% to 90% found once. The sample taken for sequencing was PBMCs or T cells enriched from blood (not recorded which). The receptors come from a woman aged 18-29 years in a cohort exposed to, infected with or recovered from COVID-19 (not recorded which).

V usage is TRBV11-2 and J usage is TRBJ1-1; D ambiguous. This CDR3 contains 14 residues. Germline V gene sequence: CDR1 SGHAT, CDR2 FQNNGV. V was clipped by 6 bases and J by 4 bases, with 15 bases between them. The CDR3 region is CASSTLNFGTEAFF. The CDR3 region has the DNA TGTGCCAGCAGTACGTTAAACTTTGGCACTGAAGCTTTCTTT.

As regards this clone: Other DNA sequences in this specimen translate into the identical CDR3. V gene TRBV2 combines with J gene TRBJ2-3; 10 bases match TRBD2. Looked up from germline, CDR1 is SNHLY and CDR2 is FYNNEI. Trimming removed 3 bases from V and 5 bases from J; junction bases left unmatched: 2. This CDR3 is 14 amino acids long. This chain's CDR3 is CASSDRLAGDTQYF. CDR3 in DNA: TGTGCCAGCAGTGACAGACTAGCGGGAGATACGCAGTATTTT.

This clone was observed a handful of times. The genes are TRBV10-1 and TRBJ2-1; maybe TRBD1 (6 bases). Germline V lookup: CDR1 WNHNN, CDR2 SYGVQD (reference sequence). The CDR3 is made up of 16 amino acids. V lost 5 bases, J lost 0 bases, and 14 bases lay in between. The CDR3: CASSRQASSSYNEQFF. Here the CDR3 DNA reads TGCGCCAGCAGTAGACAGGCCTCGAGCTCCTACAATGAGCAGTTCTTC.

CDR3 sequence (DNA): TGTGCCATCTCCCCCCAGTCAGATACGCAGTATTTT. Translated: CAISPQSDTQYF. The chain carries TRBV6-5 and TRBJ2-3; D unclear. This CDR3 spans 12 amino acids. CDR1 is MNHEY, CDR2 SVGAGI, per germline. Trimming pared 10 bases from V and 4 bases from J, leaving 12 bases between.

V usage is TRBV11-2 and J usage is TRBJ2-7; 9 nucleotides agree with TRBD1. V was pared by 5 bases and J by 3 bases, with 2 bases of the junction left unmatched. CDR3 length: 13 residues. The germline CDR1 and CDR2 sequences are SGHAT and FQNNGV. The CDR3, as DNA: TGTGCCAGCAGCCTGGACAGGGGCTACGAGCAGTACTTC. It yields the protein CASSLDRGYEQYF.

The gene calls are TRBV4-2 and TRBJ1-6; maybe TRBD1 (5 bases). The CDR3 runs 17 residues. Deletions cut 0 bases from V and 9 bases from J, with 18 bases between. Germline V gene sequence: CDR1 LGHNA, CDR2 YNFKEQ. The CDR3 sequence is CASSQDLNSAGGSPLHF. The DNA for the CDR3 is TGTGCCAGCAGCCAAGATCTAAATTCGGCGGGGGGTTCACCCCTCCACTTT.

The chain is built from TRBV29-1 and TRBJ2-1; D not certain. Trimming removed 5 bases from V and 2 bases from J, with 10 bases in between. Germline V gene sequence: CDR1 SQVTM, CDR2 ANQGSEA. The CDR3 extends over 13 amino acids. CDR3 sequence reads: CSVSSDTYNEQFF. CDR3 nucleotide sequence: TGCAGCGTTTCGTCAGATACCTACAATGAGCAGTTCTTC.

The rearrangement uses TRBV27 and TRBJ1-1; 7 nucleotides match TRBD1. The CDR3 is 15 residues long. Germline assignment: CDR1 MNHEY and CDR2 SMNVEV (reference sequence). V trimming: 8 bases; J trimming: 3 bases; junction bases outside the gene matches: 12. The CDR3 bases are TGTGCCAGCTCACCCGGGAGCAGGGGGTACACTGAAGCTTTCTTT. Its protein product is CASSPGSRGYTEAFF.

The chain combines TRBV21-1 with TRBJ2-7; the table calls TRBD1, which could not be checked here. TRBV21-1 is labeled a pseudogene. CDR3 length: 15 amino acids. The CDR3 nucleotides read TGTGCCAGCAGGGAAGGGACAGTCATCTCCTACGAGCAGTACTTC. Residues: CASREGTVISYEQYF.

V is TRBV4-2 and J is TRBJ1-1; D gene unclear. The CDR3 covers 13 residues. Germline V gene data show CDR1 as LGHNA and CDR2 as YNFKEQ. Trimming removed 1 base at V and 10 bases at J, with 13 bases between. CDR3 region: CASSQGMRDGAFF. The CDR3 nucleotides read TGTGCCAGCAGCCAAGGTATGCGGGATGGAGCTTTCTTT.

This clone has a single count. This chain uses TRBV15 with TRBJ1-1; 7 bases map to TRBD1. CDR1 LNHNV and CDR2 YYDKDF come from the germline V gene (reference sequence). The V gene end was trimmed by 1 base and the J gene end by 5 bases; junction bases not matched to a gene: 4. This CDR3 is built from 14 residues. CDR3 DNA sequence: TGTGCCACCAGCAGAGTCAGGGGGAGGACTGAAGCTTTCTTT. It specifies CATSRVRGRTEAFF.

The chain uses TRBV5-6 and TRBJ2-3, with 10 bases matching TRBD2. The length of the CDR3 is 17 residues. J was trimmed by 4 bases and V by 0 bases; bases with no gene match: 8. Germline-derived CDR1 and CDR2 are SGHDT and YYEEEE. CDR3 in amino acids: CASSLVASGSSSDTQYF. CDR3 in DNA: TGTGCCAGCAGCTTGGTAGCTAGCGGGAGTTCGTCAGATACGCAGTATTTT.

The rearrangement joins TRBV7-9 to TRBJ2-5; 8 positions agree with TRBD2. CDR3 size: 15 residues. CDR1 and CDR2 (germline): SEHNR, FQNEAQ (reference sequence). Trimming cost V 2 bases and J 5 bases; bases outside gene matches: 7. CDR3 nucleotides: TGTGCCAGCAGCTTACTCGCGGGGGGAGGCGAGACCCAGTACTTC. Translation gives CASSLLAGGGETQYF.

This chain uses TRBV9 with TRBJ2-1, with D hard to call. Germline CDR1 reads SGDLS; CDR2 reads YYNGEE. The CDR3 contains 14 residues. Trimming cost V 3 bases and J 0 bases, with 7 bases left between them. CDR3 bases: TGTGCCAGCAGCGCCCCTTCCTCCTACAATGAGCAGTTCTTC. It encodes CASSAPSSYNEQFF.

This clone was seen a handful of times. The genes are TRBV28 and TRBJ1-3, with D possibly TRBD1 on 5 matching bases. V lost 8 bases, J lost 4 bases, and 12 bases lay in between. This CDR3 contains 13 residues. Germline-derived CDR1 and CDR2 are MDHEN and SYDVKM. The CDR3 loop is CASGEGSGNTIYF. The CDR3 DNA reads TGTGCCAGCGGGGAGGGGTCCGGAAACACCATATATTTT.

The V gene is TRBV27, the J gene TRBJ1-1; 7 bases are shared with TRBD1. J was trimmed by 10 bases and V by 2 bases; bases with no gene match: 10. CDR3 length: 14 amino acids. Looked up from germline, CDR1 is MNHEY and CDR2 is SMNVEV (reference sequence). The CDR3 DNA reads as TGTGCCAGCAGTTTAAGTCGGGACAGTTTATTAGCTTTCTTT. Translation: CASSLSRDSLLAFF.

The V gene is TRBV24-1, the J gene TRBJ1-5, with unresolved D. With 5 bases removed from V and 0 bases from J, the gap between germline ends came to 4 bases. Germline V gene lookup returns CDR1 KGHDR and CDR2 SFDVKD. This CDR3 comprises 13 residues. The CDR3 is CATSGYSNQPQHF. The CDR3, as DNA: TGTGCCACCAGTGGTTATAGCAATCAGCCCCAGCATTTT.

V gene TRBV11-2 combines with J gene TRBJ2-2, with 12 bases that match TRBD1. The germline CDR1 and CDR2 sequences are SGHAT and FQNNGV. With V trimmed by 5 bases and J by 6 bases, 7 bases remained unmatched. The length of the CDR3 is 16 residues. For the CDR3, the DNA is TGTGCCAGCAGCGGGCCCGGGACAGGGGGCTCCGGGGAGCTGTTTTTT. It yields the protein CASSGPGTGGSGELFF.

This chain connects TRBV7-3 to TRBJ2-2; perhaps TRBD2 as D (5 bases). Trimming took 3 bases from V and 6 from J, leaving 5 bases between them. Per the germline V gene, CDR1 is SGHTA and CDR2 is FQGTGA. CDR3 length: 12 residues. CDR3: CASSLEAGELFF. CDR3 nucleotides: TGTGCCAGCAGCTTGGAGGCCGGGGAGCTGTTTTTT.

The chain combines TRBV7-3 with TRBJ2-1; 14 nucleotides line up with TRBD2. The CDR3 length is 15 residues. J gave up 10 bases and V 3 bases, and 5 bases lay outside the gene matches. Germline lookup yields CDR1 SGHTA and CDR2 FQGTGA. CDR3 residues: CASSLGLAGEEEQFF. DNA of the CDR3: TGTGCCAGCAGCTTGGGACTAGCGGGAGAGGAGGAGCAGTTCTTC. Combining the CDR3 with reference TRBV7-3 and TRBJ2-1 gives the whole variable domain GAGVSQTPSNKVTEKGKYVELRCDPISGHTALYWYRQSLGQGPEFLIYFQGTGAADDSGLPNDRFFAVRPEGSVSTLKIQRTERGDSAVYLCASSLGLAGEEEQFFGPGTRLTVL.

The chain couples TRBV5-1 to TRBJ1-2; maybe TRBD1 (5 bases). V was clipped by 0 bases and J by 3 bases, with 12 bases between them. The CDR3 extends over 15 amino acids. Germline V gene data show CDR1 as SGHRS and CDR2 as YFSETQ. The CDR3 DNA sequence: TGCGCCAGCAGCTTGGCCGCAGGGAACGACTATGGCTACACCTTC. This sequence encodes CASSLAAGNDYGYTF.

This chain links TRBV6-5 with TRBJ1-2; weak D call: TRBD1 (5 bases). The CDR3 consists of 14 residues. Germline V lookup: CDR1 MNHEY, CDR2 SVGAGI. V lost 2 bases, J lost 5 bases, and 12 bases lay in between. The CDR3 DNA reads as TGTGCCAGCAGTTACGGAGGGGCGGGATATGGCTACACCTTC. It is translated as CASSYGGAGYGYTF.

In its sample, this clone was seen once. CDR3 nucleotide sequence: TGTGCCAGCAGCGTTGGGACAGGAGAAAAACTGTTTTTT. Protein sequence: CASSVGTGEKLFF. The gene calls are TRBV9 and TRBJ1-4; 8 bases align to TRBD1. The CDR3 sequence is 13 residues long. From germline, CDR1 is SGDLS and CDR2 YYNGEE. Unmatched junction bases numbered 2, after V lost 2 bases and J lost 8 bases.